This passage covers 15 T cell receptor beta chains from one sample sequenced in a study of blood T cell repertoires in COVID-19. Sequencing used immunoSEQ multiplex PCR; TCRdb keeps in-frame clones, though not all of them. The repertoire consists of roughly 18,000 clones, with 91% occurring once and the leading ten covering 7.2%. The sequenced sample consisted of peripheral blood. The receptors shown here come from a human donor in a cohort sampled during active COVID-19.

This clone occurred once. The chain employs TRBV14 and TRBJ2-3; D possibly corresponds to TRBD2 (6 bases). V was pared by 7 bases and J by 3 bases, with 17 bases between. The CDR3 spans 15 residues. Per germline, CDR1 SGHDN and CDR2 FVKESK. CDR3 in DNA: TGTGCCAGCAAAGAAACATATGGGACTACAGATACGCAGTATTTT. Its protein product is CASKETYGTTDTQYF.

J is TRBJ2-7 and V is TRBV4-2, with 10 bases aligning to TRBD1. The CDR3 is made up of 14 amino acids. J lost 4 bases, V lost 7 bases, and 7 bases had no gene match. Germline V gene lookup returns CDR1 LGHNA and CDR2 YNFKEQ. CDR3 amino acids: CASMGTGVGYEQYF. The CDR3 DNA reads TGTGCCAGCATGGGGACAGGGGTTGGGTACGAGCAGTACTTC.

This rearrangement joins TRBV9 to TRBJ2-7, with D possibly TRBD2 on 6 matching bases. This CDR3 has 15 residues. Germline CDR1 and CDR2: SGDLS and YYNGEE. The V end lost 0 bases, the J end lost 3 bases, and 13 bases lay between the germline ends. The CDR3 spells CASSVEGGPNYEQYF. The CDR3 nucleotides read TGTGCCAGCAGCGTAGAGGGAGGACCAAACTACGAGCAGTACTTC. Complete variable domain (other parts from reference TRBV9 and TRBJ2-7): DSGVTQTPKHLITATGQRVTLRCSPRSGDLSVYWYQQSLDQGLQFLIQYYNGEERAKGNILERFSAQQFPDLHSELNLSSLELGDSALYFCASSVEGGPNYEQYFGPGTRLTVT.

This rearrangement joins TRBV11-2 to TRBJ1-4; TRBD1 is a possible D gene (5 bases). CDR1 SGHAT and CDR2 FQNNGV come from the germline V gene. This CDR3 region has 16 residues. V dropped 4 bases and J dropped 0 bases, with 12 bases sitting between them. The CDR3 DNA is TGTGCCAGCAGCTGGAGGGGTACCGCAACTAATGAAAAACTGTTTTTT. Translated, it gives CASSWRGTATNEKLFF.

The gene calls are TRBV2 and TRBJ1-1; D possibly corresponds to TRBD1 (5 bases). Germline V lookup: CDR1 SNHLY, CDR2 FYNNEI. The CDR3 has 14 residues. Trimming left V 3 bases short and J 4 bases short, with 12 bases between. CDR3 coding DNA: TGTGCCAGCAGTGAGTCCAGGGTGGGCACTGAAGCTTTCTTT. This sequence encodes CASSESRVGTEAFF.

The chain couples TRBV19 to TRBJ2-7; the match to TRBD1 covers 9 bases. CDR1 and CDR2 from the germline V gene are LNHDA and SQIVND (reference sequence). V shed 5 bases, J shed 4 bases, and the junction held 12 bases outside the gene matches. The CDR3 contains 16 residues. The CDR3 is CASSHFAGTGSYEQYF. For the CDR3, the DNA is TGTGCCAGTAGTCATTTTGCGGGGACAGGGTCGTACGAGCAGTACTTC.

The rearrangement uses TRBV27 and TRBJ1-2, with 10 bases identical to TRBD1. Germline CDR1 reads MNHEY; CDR2 reads SMNVEV (reference sequence). The V gene end was trimmed by 4 bases and the J gene end by 2 bases; junction bases not matched to a gene: 4. The CDR3 loop spans 15 amino acids. The CDR3 DNA sequence: TGTGCCAGCAGTTATCGGGGACAGGGGAACTATGGCTACACCTTC. The encoded protein is CASSYRGQGNYGYTF.

This chain connects TRBV5-4 to TRBJ1-1; 7 nucleotides align to TRBD1. The CDR3 is 16 amino acids. The germline V gene encodes CDR1 SGHNT and CDR2 YYREEE (reference sequence). The V segment lost 3 bases and the J segment 0 bases; nucleotides outside the gene matches: 8. The CDR3 bases are TGTGCCAGCAGCTCGTTACCGGGACAGATGAACACTGAAGCTTTCTTT. Encoded protein: CASSSLPGQMNTEAFF.

This clone appeared once. V usage is TRBV6-6 and J usage is TRBJ2-7; 9 bases are a match to TRBD2. CDR1 and CDR2 from the germline V gene are MNHNY and SVGAGI (reference sequence). The V gene end was trimmed by 4 bases and the J gene end by 2 bases; junction bases not matched to a gene: 3. CDR3 length: 14 amino acids. For the CDR3, the DNA is TGTGCCAGCAGTTCTAGCGGGGCCCCCTACGAGCAGTACTTC. Its protein is CASSSSGAPYEQYF.

The V call is TRBV18, the J call TRBJ1-2; TRBD1 is a possible D gene (5 bases). The ends were cut back, 6 bases at V and 6 bases at J, with 20 bases in the middle. CDR1 KGHSH and CDR2 LQKENI come from the germline V gene. There are 15 residues in the CDR3. The CDR3, as DNA: TGTGCCAGCTCTCTACTTACGGGACTTATCAATGGCTACACCTTC. This gives the protein CASSLLTGLINGYTF.

The rearrangement links TRBV6-5 to TRBJ1-5; TRBD1 aligns across 7 bases. This CDR3 has 13 amino acids. Germline lookup yields CDR1 MNHEY and CDR2 SVGAGI. V lost 6 bases and J lost 2; bases outside the gene matches: 1. The CDR3: CASRDRGNQPQHF. CDR3 bases: TGTGCCAGCAGAGACAGGGGCAATCAGCCCCAGCATTTT.

V and J are TRBV11-2 and TRBJ2-7; 10 bases line up with TRBD1. CDR3 length: 14 amino acids. The germline V gene encodes CDR1 SGHAT and CDR2 FQNNGV. V lost 5 bases and J lost 5; bases outside the gene matches: 6. The CDR3 loop is CASSNRDRGHEQYF. In nucleotides, the CDR3 is TGTGCCAGCAGCAACCGGGACAGGGGCCACGAGCAGTACTTC.

J is TRBJ2-1 and V is TRBV11-3; weak D call: TRBD2 (6 bases). Trimming left V 5 bases short and J 9 bases short, with 17 bases between. The CDR3 extends over 14 amino acids. Per the germline V gene, CDR1 is SGHNT and CDR2 is YENEEA. The CDR3 DNA reads TGTGCCAGCAGCCCCCCCGGGTGGGGAGGTGAGCAGTTCTTC. Residues: CASSPPGWGGEQFF.

The chain combines TRBV11-3 with TRBJ2-2; tentatively, D is TRBD1 (6 bases). The CDR3 length is 15 residues. Between the trimmed V and J ends, which lost 1 base and 3 bases, there was a span of 9 bases. From germline, CDR1 is SGHNT and CDR2 YENEEA. CDR3 residues: CASSLVRGDTGELFF. CDR3 nucleotides: TGTGCCAGCAGCTTAGTCAGGGGCGACACCGGGGAGCTGTTTTTT.

This clone was seen a single time. V is TRBV5-1 and J is TRBJ2-3; D perhaps matches TRBD2 (6 bases). The CDR3 sequence is 13 residues long. Germline V CDR1 and CDR2: SGHRS, YFSETQ. CDR3 amino acids: CAQPRGYTDTQYF. The CDR3 coding sequence is TGCGCGCAGCCCCGGGGGTACACAGATACGCAGTATTTT.